This is a list of T cell receptor beta chains from one sample in a study of blood T cells in healthy people across ages. TCRdb analysed the 5' RACE reads with MiXCR anew, one entry per CDR3 protein. This table has 650,000 to 800,000 distinct CDR3 sequences, roughly 44% appearing once. The source material was blood. The receptor set was obtained from a man aged 60 to 69 in good health. The CDR3 runs from the conserved cysteine through the conserved F or W. D genes are given only for firm matches. The size field is filled for only some rows; it gives once, few, many or a size class.

D gene: -
clone size: -
J gene: TRBJ2-7
V gene: TRBV18
CDR3 length: 15
CDR3 DNA: TGTGCCAGCTCAGTCACCCCGGGTACCTCCTACGAGCAGTACTTC
CDR3 protein: CASSVTPGTSYEQYF

D gene: -
clone size: many
J gene: TRBJ2-5
V gene: TRBV20-1
CDR3 length: 14
CDR3 DNA: TGCAGTGCTAGAGATCTCCGGGGCCAAGAGACCCAGTACTTC
CDR3 protein: CSARDLRGQETQYF

D gene: -
clone size: -
J gene: TRBJ2-1
V gene: TRBV5-8
CDR3 length: 15
CDR3 DNA: TGTGCCAGCAGCCCACCTTATAGCTCCTACGATGAGCAGTTCTTC
CDR3 protein: CASSPPYSSYDEQFF

D gene: -
clone size: -
J gene: TRBJ2-6
V gene: TRBV12-3/TRBV12-4
CDR3 length: 15
CDR3 DNA: TGTGCCAGCGGTTTAGGGATAGGGGGGACCAACGTCCTGACTTTC
CDR3 protein: CASGLGIGGTNVLTF

D gene: -
clone size: many
J gene: TRBJ1-2
V gene: TRBV29-1
CDR3 length: 11
CDR3 DNA: TGCAGCGTTGCCCCCGCGCTAGAATACACCTTC
CDR3 protein: CSVAPALEYTF

D gene: TRBD1
clone size: -
J gene: TRBJ2-1
V gene: TRBV18
CDR3 length: 16
CDR3 DNA: TGTGCCAGCTCAACAACCGGGACAGGCAGAGGCAATGAGCAGTTCTTC
CDR3 protein: CASSTTGTGRGNEQFF

D gene: -
clone size: -
J gene: TRBJ2-7
V gene: TRBV7-9
CDR3 length: 14
CDR3 DNA: TGTGCCAGCAGCTTATGGGGGAGCACCTACGAGCAGTACTTC
CDR3 protein: CASSLWGSTYEQYF

D gene: -
clone size: -
J gene: TRBJ1-2
V gene: TRBV18
CDR3 length: 15
CDR3 DNA: TGTGCCAGCTCACCGTATGCAGGGGATCTTGATGGCTACACCTTC
CDR3 protein: CASSPYAGDLDGYTF

D gene: -
clone size: few
J gene: TRBJ2-4
V gene: TRBV20-1
CDR3 length: 12
CDR3 DNA: TGCAGTGCTAGAGTACAGCAAAACATTCAGTACTTC
CDR3 protein: CSARVQQNIQYF

D gene: -
clone size: few
J gene: TRBJ2-4
V gene: TRBV5-5
CDR3 length: 15
CDR3 DNA: TGTGCCAGCAGCTTGGTTGGGGGATCGAAAAACATTCAGTACTTC
CDR3 protein: CASSLVGGSKNIQYF

D gene: TRBD2
clone size: few
J gene: TRBJ2-1
V gene: TRBV6-2/TRBV6-3
CDR3 length: 17
CDR3 DNA: TGTGCCAGCAGTTATCAACTAGCGGGGGGAACCTACAATGAGCAGTTCTTC
CDR3 protein: CASSYQLAGGTYNEQFF

D gene: TRBD1
clone size: -
J gene: TRBJ2-7
V gene: TRBV27
CDR3 length: 15
CDR3 DNA: TGTGCCAGCAGTTTGGGGACAGGGAAACTCTACGAGCAGTACTTC
CDR3 protein: CASSLGTGKLYEQYF

D gene: -
clone size: -
J gene: TRBJ2-7
V gene: TRBV3-1
CDR3 length: 13
CDR3 DNA: TGTGCCAGCAGCCCAGGGATCAGGTACGAGCAGTACTTC
CDR3 protein: CASSPGIRYEQYF

D gene: -
clone size: -
J gene: TRBJ1-1
V gene: TRBV7-3
CDR3 length: 15
CDR3 DNA: TGTGCCAGCAGCTTACATCAGGGGCTGCGGACTGAAGCTTTCTTT
CDR3 protein: CASSLHQGLRTEAFF

D gene: -
clone size: -
J gene: TRBJ1-2
V gene: TRBV12-3/TRBV12-4
CDR3 length: 14
CDR3 DNA: TGTGCCAGCAGTCCATTGAGGGCTAGCGCTGGCTACACCTTC
CDR3 protein: CASSPLRASAGYTF

D gene: -
clone size: -
J gene: TRBJ2-5
V gene: TRBV3-1
CDR3 length: 15
CDR3 DNA: TGTGCCAGCAGAGTTCTTGGGGGAGAGAAAGAGACCCAGTACTTC
CDR3 protein: CASRVLGGEKETQYF

D gene: -
clone size: few
J gene: TRBJ2-5
V gene: TRBV21-1
CDR3 length: 10
CDR3 DNA: TGTGCCAGCCTGGTTGAGACCCAGTACTTC
CDR3 protein: CASLVETQYF

D gene: -
clone size: -
J gene: TRBJ1-4
V gene: TRBV6-1
CDR3 length: 14
CDR3 DNA: TGTGCCAGCAGTGAAGCGCCTCAAATCGGAAGAGTGTTTTTT
CDR3 protein: CASSEAPQIGRVFF

D gene: -
clone size: -
J gene: TRBJ1-6
V gene: TRBV12-3/TRBV12-4
CDR3 length: 15
CDR3 DNA: TGTGCCAGCAGTTCTCGTCACCACGCCGATTCACCCCTCCACTTT
CDR3 protein: CASSSRHHADSPLHF

D gene: TRBD1
clone size: -
J gene: TRBJ2-1
V gene: TRBV6-5
CDR3 length: 14
CDR3 DNA: TGTGCCAGCAGAAAGGCAGGGGGCAACAATGAGCAGTTCTTC
CDR3 protein: CASRKAGGNNEQFF

D gene: -
clone size: few
J gene: TRBJ2-2
V gene: TRBV5-1
CDR3 length: 17
CDR3 DNA: TGCGCCAGCAGCGGAACTGCAGGGGTTACGAACACCGGGGAGCTGTTTTTT
CDR3 protein: CASSGTAGVTNTGELFF

D gene: TRBD1
clone size: -
J gene: TRBJ2-1
V gene: TRBV7-2
CDR3 length: 14
CDR3 DNA: TGTGCCAGCGGCGTTACAGGGGGCGCGAATGAGCAGTTCTTC
CDR3 protein: CASGVTGGANEQFF

D gene: -
clone size: -
J gene: TRBJ2-7
V gene: TRBV13
CDR3 length: 14
CDR3 DNA: TGTGCCAGCACCTCAAGGGGGGCAACCTGCGAGCAGTACTTC
CDR3 protein: CASTSRGATCEQYF

D gene: -
clone size: few
J gene: TRBJ1-1
V gene: TRBV4-3
CDR3 length: 14
CDR3 DNA: TGCGCCAGCAGCCACTCTGGGGGGTTCACTGAAGCTTTCTTT
CDR3 protein: CASSHSGGFTEAFF

D gene: TRBD2
clone size: -
J gene: TRBJ2-3
V gene: TRBV30
CDR3 length: 14
CDR3 DNA: TGTGCCTGCCACGGGAGCGGGGGGCACGATACGCAGTATTTT
CDR3 protein: CACHGSGGHDTQYF

D gene: -
clone size: many
J gene: TRBJ2-4
V gene: TRBV20-1
CDR3 length: 15
CDR3 DNA: TGCAGTTCGATAAGCGGGCCCAGGTCCAAAAACATTCAGTACTTC
CDR3 protein: CSSISGPRSKNIQYF

D gene: TRBD2
clone size: -
J gene: TRBJ2-1
V gene: TRBV7-2
CDR3 length: 13
CDR3 DNA: TGTGCCAGCAGCTTAGGGTTAGGTAGCGGGGAGTTCTTC
CDR3 protein: CASSLGLGSGEFF

D gene: TRBD2
clone size: -
J gene: TRBJ2-1
V gene: TRBV7-2
CDR3 length: 15
CDR3 DNA: TGTGCCAGCAGCATCACTAGCGGGGATTACAGTGAGCAGTTCTTC
CDR3 protein: CASSITSGDYSEQFF

D gene: -
clone size: -
J gene: TRBJ2-1
V gene: TRBV12-3/TRBV12-4
CDR3 length: 15
CDR3 DNA: TGTGCCAGCCTCCAGGGGGGAGGAATTGGCAATGAGCAGTTCTTC
CDR3 protein: CASLQGGGIGNEQFF

D gene: -
clone size: -
J gene: TRBJ1-4
V gene: TRBV5-1
CDR3 length: 14
CDR3 DNA: TGCGCCAGCAGCCTGAGAGGGCGGGAGGGAAAACTGTTTTTT
CDR3 protein: CASSLRGREGKLFF

D gene: -
clone size: few
J gene: TRBJ1-2
V gene: TRBV20-1
CDR3 length: 12
CDR3 DNA: TGCAGTGCTAATCAGAGGGGCTATGGCTACACCTTC
CDR3 protein: CSANQRGYGYTF

D gene: TRBD2
clone size: -
J gene: TRBJ2-3
V gene: TRBV11-2
CDR3 length: 16
CDR3 DNA: TGTGCCAGCAGCTTAGTAGGTAGCGGGGGGGCTCCTACGCAGTATTTT
CDR3 protein: CASSLVGSGGAPTQYF

D gene: TRBD1
clone size: few
J gene: TRBJ2-1
V gene: TRBV6-5
CDR3 length: 13
CDR3 DNA: TGTGCCAGCCGGACAGGGCTGTACAATGAGCAGTTCTTC
CDR3 protein: CASRTGLYNEQFF

D gene: -
clone size: few
J gene: TRBJ1-4
V gene: TRBV12-3/TRBV12-4
CDR3 length: 14
CDR3 DNA: TGTGCCAGCACCCTAGGGGGGGGAGGTGAAAAACTGTTTTTT
CDR3 protein: CASTLGGGGEKLFF

D gene: -
clone size: few
J gene: TRBJ2-7
V gene: TRBV5-1
CDR3 length: 12
CDR3 DNA: TGCGCCAGCAGCTCCGGACTGGATGAGCAGTACTTC
CDR3 protein: CASSSGLDEQYF

D gene: TRBD1
clone size: few
J gene: TRBJ2-5
V gene: TRBV5-1
CDR3 length: 15
CDR3 DNA: TGCGCCAGCAGCTTGGAGGGGACAGGGTCCTTGGAGCAGTACTTC
CDR3 protein: CASSLEGTGSLEQYF

D gene: TRBD1
clone size: -
J gene: TRBJ1-2
V gene: TRBV4-3
CDR3 length: 15
CDR3 DNA: TGCGCCAGCAGCCAAGATACAGGGGCGGCCGATGGCTACACCTTC
CDR3 protein: CASSQDTGAADGYTF

D gene: TRBD2
clone size: few
J gene: TRBJ2-7
V gene: TRBV28
CDR3 length: 15
CDR3 DNA: TGTGCCAGCAGTCCGGGACTAGCGGGGGGTTACGAGCAGTACTTC
CDR3 protein: CASSPGLAGGYEQYF

D gene: TRBD2
clone size: few
J gene: TRBJ2-3
V gene: TRBV12-3/TRBV12-4
CDR3 length: 15
CDR3 DNA: TGTGCCAGCAGTTTAAGCGGGGGCTCCCTCCATACGCAGTATTTT
CDR3 protein: CASSLSGGSLHTQYF

D gene: TRBD1
clone size: -
J gene: TRBJ2-5
V gene: TRBV20-1
CDR3 length: 14
CDR3 DNA: TGCAGTGCTAGAGATTGGGACAGACAAGAGACCCAGTACTTC
CDR3 protein: CSARDWDRQETQYF

D gene: -
clone size: -
J gene: TRBJ2-1
V gene: TRBV28
CDR3 length: 15
CDR3 DNA: TGTGCCAGCAGTCTTACTTTTAGCTCCTACAATGAGCAGTTCTTC
CDR3 protein: CASSLTFSSYNEQFF

D gene: -
clone size: few
J gene: TRBJ2-3
V gene: TRBV5-1
CDR3 length: 14
CDR3 DNA: TGCGCCAGCAGCAAGGGACTGCTCACAGATACGCAGTATTTT
CDR3 protein: CASSKGLLTDTQYF